The entry that follows covers one T cell receptor beta chain sequence. The antigen is undetermined. TCRdb passed the reads through MiXCR, listing each CDR3 protein once. The repertoire holds roughly 500,000 distinct CDR3 sequences, roughly a third seen once, with 15% to 20% in the top ten. This specimen comes from a study of T cell repertoires in cytomegalovirus infection. Study as a whole: CMV epitopes used comprised recently identified HLA-C-restricted ones and well-studied HLA-B-restricted ones. An indication of both CMV infection and matching HLA type came from public TCR beta signatures. Study observations and caveats: Dominant in the ex vivo response were TCR beta clonotypes restricted by HLA-C and specific for CMV. Identification of carriers of CMV plus the relevant HLA was achieved through cumulative public TCR beta family frequency.

V lost 6 bases and J 1 base, leaving 10 bases between the germline ends. Germline V gene lookup returns CDR1 SGHRS and CDR2 YFSETQ. This CDR3 is 14 amino acids long. The source was cultured PBMCs, collected from culture after CMV antigen stimulation. This sequence joins TRBV5-1 and TRBJ2-2; D is uncertain. The TCR sequence derives from a human donor in good health (CMV status not recorded). Some clones in this sample may be carry-over from other donors' samples. CDR3 region: CASTQGENTGELFF. In DNA, the CDR3 is TGCGCCAGCACGCAAGGCGAGAACACCGGGGAGCTGTTTTTT. Full variable domain (remainder filled in from reference TRBV5-1 and TRBJ2-2): KAGVTQTPRYLIKTRGQQVTLSCSPISGHRSVSWYQQTPGQGLQFLFEYFSETQRNKGNFPGRFSGRQFSNSRSEMNVSTLELGDSALYLCASTQGENTGELFFGEGSRLTVL.